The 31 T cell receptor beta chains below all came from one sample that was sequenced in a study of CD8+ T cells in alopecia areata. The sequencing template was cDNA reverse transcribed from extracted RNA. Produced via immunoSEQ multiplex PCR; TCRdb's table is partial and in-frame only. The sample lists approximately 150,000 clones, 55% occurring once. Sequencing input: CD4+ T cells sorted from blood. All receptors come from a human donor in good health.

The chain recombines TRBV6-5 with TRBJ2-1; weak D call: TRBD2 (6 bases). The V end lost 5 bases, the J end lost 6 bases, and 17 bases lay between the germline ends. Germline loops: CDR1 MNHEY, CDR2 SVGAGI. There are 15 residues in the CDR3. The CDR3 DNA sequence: TGTGCCAGCAGTCCCGGAGGGACTGCCGGCAATGAGCAGTTCTTC. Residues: CASSPGGTAGNEQFF.

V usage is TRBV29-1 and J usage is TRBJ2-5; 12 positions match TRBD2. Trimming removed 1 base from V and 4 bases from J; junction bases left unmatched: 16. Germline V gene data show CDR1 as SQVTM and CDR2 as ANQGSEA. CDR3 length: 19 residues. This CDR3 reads CSVEVRSSGRAERGETQYF. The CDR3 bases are TGCAGCGTTGAAGTAAGGTCTAGCGGGAGGGCCGAGAGGGGAGAGACCCAGTACTTC. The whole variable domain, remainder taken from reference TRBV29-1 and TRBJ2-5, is SAVISQKPSRDICQRGTSLTIQCQVDSQVTMMFWYRQQPGQSLTLIATANQGSEATYESGFVIDKFPISRPNLTFSTLTVSNMSPEDSSIYLCSVEVRSSGRAERGETQYFGPGTRLLVL.

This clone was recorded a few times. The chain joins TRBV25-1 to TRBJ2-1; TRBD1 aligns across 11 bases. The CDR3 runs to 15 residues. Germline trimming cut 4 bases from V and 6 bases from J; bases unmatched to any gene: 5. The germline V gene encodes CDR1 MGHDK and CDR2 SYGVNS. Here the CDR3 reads CASSVLGTGGNEQFF. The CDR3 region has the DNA TGTGCCAGCAGTGTCCTCGGGACAGGGGGCAATGAGCAGTTCTTC.

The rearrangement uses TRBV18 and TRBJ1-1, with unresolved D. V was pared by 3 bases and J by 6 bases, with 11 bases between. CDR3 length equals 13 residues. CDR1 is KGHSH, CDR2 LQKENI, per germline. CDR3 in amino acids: CASSPEVVAEAFF. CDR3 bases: TGTGCCAGCTCACCGGAGGTTGTGGCTGAAGCTTTCTTT.

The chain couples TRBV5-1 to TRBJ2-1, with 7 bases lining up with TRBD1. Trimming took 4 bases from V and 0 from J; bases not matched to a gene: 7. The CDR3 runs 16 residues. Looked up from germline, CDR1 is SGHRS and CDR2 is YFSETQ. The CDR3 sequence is CASSGIGGSSYNEQFF. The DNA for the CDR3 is TGCGCCAGCAGCGGGATAGGGGGCTCCTCCTACAATGAGCAGTTCTTC.

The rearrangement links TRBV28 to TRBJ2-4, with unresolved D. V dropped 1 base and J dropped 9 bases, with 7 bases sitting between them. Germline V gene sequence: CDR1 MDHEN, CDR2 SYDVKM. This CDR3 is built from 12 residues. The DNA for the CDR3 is TGTGCCAGCAGTTTATTACTGGGCATTCAGTACTTC. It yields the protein CASSLLLGIQYF.

This chain's CDR3 is CASGDRFSEAFF. The DNA for the CDR3 is TGTGCCAGCGGGGACAGGTTTTCTGAAGCTTTCTTT. The chain carries TRBV6-1 and TRBJ1-1, with 8 bases matching TRBD1. This CDR3 contains 12 residues. Trimming removed 8 bases from V and 6 bases from J; junction bases left unmatched: 5. Germline CDR1 MNHNS, CDR2 SASEGT.

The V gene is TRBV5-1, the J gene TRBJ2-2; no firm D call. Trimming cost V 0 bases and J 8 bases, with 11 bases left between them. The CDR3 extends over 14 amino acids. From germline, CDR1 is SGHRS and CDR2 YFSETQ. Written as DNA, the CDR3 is TGCGCCAGCAGCTTGGAGTCCTCTGTGGGGGAGCTGTTTTTT. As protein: CASSLESSVGELFF.

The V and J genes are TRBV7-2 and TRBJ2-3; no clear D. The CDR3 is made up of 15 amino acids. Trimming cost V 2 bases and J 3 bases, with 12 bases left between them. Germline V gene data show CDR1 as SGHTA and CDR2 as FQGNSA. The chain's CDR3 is CASSLKPIGTDTQYF. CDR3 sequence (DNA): TGTGCCAGCAGCTTAAAACCCATCGGGACAGATACGCAGTATTTT.

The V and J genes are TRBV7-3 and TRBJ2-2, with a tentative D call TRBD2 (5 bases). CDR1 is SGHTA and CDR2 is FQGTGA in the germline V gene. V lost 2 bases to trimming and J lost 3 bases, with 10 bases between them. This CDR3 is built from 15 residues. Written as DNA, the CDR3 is TGTGCCAGCAGCTTACAGCCAGCGGACACCGGGGAGCTGTTTTTT. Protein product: CASSLQPADTGELFF.

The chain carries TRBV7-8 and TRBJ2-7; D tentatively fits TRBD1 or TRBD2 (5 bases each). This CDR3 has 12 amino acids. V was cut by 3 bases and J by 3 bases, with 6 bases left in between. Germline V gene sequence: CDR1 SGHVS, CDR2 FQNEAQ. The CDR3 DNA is TGTGCCAGCAGCTTGGGGGTCTACGAGCAGTACTTC. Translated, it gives CASSLGVYEQYF. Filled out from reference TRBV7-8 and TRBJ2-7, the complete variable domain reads GAGVSQSPRYKVAKRGQDVALRCDPISGHVSLFWYQQALGQGPEFLTYFQNEAQLDKSGLPSDRFFAERPEGSVSTLKIQRTQQEDSAVYLCASSLGVYEQYFGPGTRLTVT.

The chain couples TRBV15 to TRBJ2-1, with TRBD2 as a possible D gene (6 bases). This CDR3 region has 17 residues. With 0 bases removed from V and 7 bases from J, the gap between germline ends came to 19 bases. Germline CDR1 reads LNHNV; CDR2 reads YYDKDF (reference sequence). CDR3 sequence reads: CATSREGTGAWGNEQFF. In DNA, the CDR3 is TGTGCCACCAGCAGAGAGGGGACGGGAGCATGGGGTAATGAGCAGTTCTTC.

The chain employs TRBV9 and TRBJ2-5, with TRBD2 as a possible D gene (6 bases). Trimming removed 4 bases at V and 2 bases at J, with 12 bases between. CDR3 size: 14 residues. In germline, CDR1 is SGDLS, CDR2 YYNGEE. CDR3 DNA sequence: TGTGCCAGCAGCCCCCGGGACTTTCAAGAGACCCAGTACTTC. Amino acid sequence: CASSPRDFQETQYF.

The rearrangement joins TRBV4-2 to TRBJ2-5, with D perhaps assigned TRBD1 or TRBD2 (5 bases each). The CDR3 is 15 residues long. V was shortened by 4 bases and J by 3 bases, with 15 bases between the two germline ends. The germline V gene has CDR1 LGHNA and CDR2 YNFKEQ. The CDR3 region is CASSPTGDAKETQYF. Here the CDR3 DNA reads TGTGCCAGCAGCCCTACCGGGGACGCAAAAGAGACCCAGTACTTC.

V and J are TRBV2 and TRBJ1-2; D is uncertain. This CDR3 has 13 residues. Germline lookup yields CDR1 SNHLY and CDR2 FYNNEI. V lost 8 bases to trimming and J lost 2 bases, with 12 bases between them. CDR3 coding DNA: TGTGCCAGCGAGAGGGCAGAGAACTATGGCTACACCTTC. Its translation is CASERAENYGYTF.

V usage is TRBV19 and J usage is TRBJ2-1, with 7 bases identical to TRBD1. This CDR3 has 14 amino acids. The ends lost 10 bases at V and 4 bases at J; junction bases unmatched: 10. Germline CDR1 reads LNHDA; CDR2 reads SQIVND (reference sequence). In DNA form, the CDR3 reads TGTGCCACAGCAGACAGGGCATCGTACAATGAGCAGTTCTTC. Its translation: CATADRASYNEQFF.

CDR3 nucleotides: TGTGCCAGCAGTTTTAGCGGGACCTACAATGAGCAGTTCTTC. Encoded protein: CASSFSGTYNEQFF. This sequence joins TRBV6-5 and TRBJ2-1; TRBD2 agrees at 8 bases. This CDR3 has 14 residues. Germline CDR1 reads MNHEY; CDR2 reads SVGAGI. V lost 4 bases to trimming and J lost 2 bases; unmatched junction nucleotides: 1.

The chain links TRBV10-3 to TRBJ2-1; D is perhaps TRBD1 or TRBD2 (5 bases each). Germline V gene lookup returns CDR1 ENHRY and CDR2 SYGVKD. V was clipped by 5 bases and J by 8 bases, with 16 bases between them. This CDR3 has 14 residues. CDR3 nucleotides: TGTGCCATCAGTACCGGGGCGGCCAGTGATGAGCAGTTCTTC. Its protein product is CAISTGAASDEQFF.

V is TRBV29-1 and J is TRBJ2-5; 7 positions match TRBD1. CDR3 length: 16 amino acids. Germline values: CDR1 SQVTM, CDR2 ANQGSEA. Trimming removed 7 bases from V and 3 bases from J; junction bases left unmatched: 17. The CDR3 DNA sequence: TGCAGCGACGACAGGGTTCGGTCTGGACGTGAAGAGACCCAGTACTTC. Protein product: CSDDRVRSGREETQYF.

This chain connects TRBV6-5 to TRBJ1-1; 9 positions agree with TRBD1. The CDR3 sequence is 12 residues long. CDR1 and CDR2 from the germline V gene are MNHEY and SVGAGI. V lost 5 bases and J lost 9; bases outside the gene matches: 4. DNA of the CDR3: TGTGCCAGCAGTCGGGACAGGGCTAAAGCTTTCTTT. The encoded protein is CASSRDRAKAFF.

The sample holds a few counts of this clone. The CDR3 here is CSVEVPSGRNNEQFF. CDR3 nucleotide sequence: TGCAGCGTTGAAGTTCCTAGCGGGAGGAACAATGAGCAGTTCTTC. The chain uses TRBV29-1 and TRBJ2-1, with 11 bases fitting TRBD2. CDR1 is SQVTM, CDR2 ANQGSEA, per germline. Unmatched junction bases numbered 4, after V lost 1 base and J lost 5 bases. The CDR3 runs 15 residues.

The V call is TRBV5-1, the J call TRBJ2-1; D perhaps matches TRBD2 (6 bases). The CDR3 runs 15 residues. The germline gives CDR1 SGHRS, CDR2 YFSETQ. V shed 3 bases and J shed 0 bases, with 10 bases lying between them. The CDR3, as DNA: TGCGCCAGCAGCTCAGCGGGTACCTCCTACAATGAGCAGTTCTTC. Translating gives CASSSAGTSYNEQFF.

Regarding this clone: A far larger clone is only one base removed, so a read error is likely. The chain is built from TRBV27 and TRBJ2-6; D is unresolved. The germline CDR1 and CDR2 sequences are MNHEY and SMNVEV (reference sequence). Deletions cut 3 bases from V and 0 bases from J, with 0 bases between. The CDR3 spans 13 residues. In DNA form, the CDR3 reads TGTGCCAGCAGTTTCTCTGGGGCCAACGTCCTGACTTTC. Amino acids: CASSFSGANVLTF.

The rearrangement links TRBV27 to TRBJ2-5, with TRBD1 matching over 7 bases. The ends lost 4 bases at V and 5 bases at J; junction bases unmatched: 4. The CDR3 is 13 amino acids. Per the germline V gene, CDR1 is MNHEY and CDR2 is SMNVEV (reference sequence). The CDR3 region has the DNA TGTGCCAGCAGTTCAACAGGGGTGGAGACCCAGTACTTC. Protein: CASSSTGVETQYF.

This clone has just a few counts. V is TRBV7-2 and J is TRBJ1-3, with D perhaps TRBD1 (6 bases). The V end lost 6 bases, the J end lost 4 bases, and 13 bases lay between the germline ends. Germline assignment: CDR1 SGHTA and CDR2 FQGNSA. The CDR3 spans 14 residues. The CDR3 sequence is CASRKTGPGNTIYF. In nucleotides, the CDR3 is TGTGCCAGCAGAAAGACAGGACCCGGAAACACCATATATTTT.

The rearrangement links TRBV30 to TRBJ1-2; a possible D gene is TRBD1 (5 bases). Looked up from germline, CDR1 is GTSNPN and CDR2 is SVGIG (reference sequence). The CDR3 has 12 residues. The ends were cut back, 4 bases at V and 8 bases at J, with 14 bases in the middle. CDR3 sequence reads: CAWTRGGKGYTF. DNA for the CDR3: TGTGCCTGGACTCGGGGGGGTAAGGGCTACACCTTC.

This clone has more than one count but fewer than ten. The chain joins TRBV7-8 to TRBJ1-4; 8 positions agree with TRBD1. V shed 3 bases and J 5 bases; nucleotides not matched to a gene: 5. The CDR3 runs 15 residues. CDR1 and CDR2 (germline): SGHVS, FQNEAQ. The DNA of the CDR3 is TGTGCCAGCAGCTTTAACAGGGGGAAGAATGAAAAACTGTTTTTT. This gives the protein CASSFNRGKNEKLFF.

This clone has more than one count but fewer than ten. The CDR3 region has the DNA TGTGCCAGCGGCTTCGGGGAGCTGTTTTTT. This translates into CASGFGELFF. The rearrangement joins TRBV28 to TRBJ2-2; D uncertain. Trimming pared 8 bases from V and 7 bases from J, leaving 5 bases between. The CDR3 contains 10 residues. The germline gives CDR1 MDHEN, CDR2 SYDVKM.

The CDR3 loop reads CASQREQVEQFF. CDR3 DNA: TGTGCCAGCCAACGGGAGCAGGTTGAGCAGTTCTTC. This chain joins TRBV6-6 and TRBJ2-1; possibly TRBD2 for D (6 bases). CDR3 length: 12 residues. Germline V gene data show CDR1 as MNHNY and CDR2 as SVGAGI (reference sequence). With 8 bases removed from V and 9 bases from J, the gap between germline ends came to 14 bases.

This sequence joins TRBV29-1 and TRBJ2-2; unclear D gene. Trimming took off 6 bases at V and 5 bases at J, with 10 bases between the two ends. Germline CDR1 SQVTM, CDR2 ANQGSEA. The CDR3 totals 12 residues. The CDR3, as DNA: TGCAGCGTGGAAAAAAGGACCGGGGAGCTGTTTTTT. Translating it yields CSVEKRTGELFF.

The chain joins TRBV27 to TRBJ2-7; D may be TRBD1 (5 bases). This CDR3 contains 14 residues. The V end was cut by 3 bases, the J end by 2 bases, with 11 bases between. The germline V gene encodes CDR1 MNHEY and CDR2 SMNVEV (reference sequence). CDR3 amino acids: CASSFHTGPYEQYF. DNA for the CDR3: TGTGCCAGCAGTTTTCACACAGGTCCCTACGAGCAGTACTTC.